The 5 T cell receptor beta chains presented below share a single source sample, sequenced in a study of spatial heterogeneity in lung cancer. General study points: Within tumors, counts of expanded alpha and beta TCRs tracked tumor mutation counts.

The antigens these receptors bind are not known. MiXCR, applied by TCRdb to the 5' RACE reads, yields one record per CDR3 protein. Of 15,000 to 20,000 distinct CDR3 sequences listed, around 6.5% are singletons. Regarding time point: sample taken at primary tumor resection. Sequenced here: lung tumor tissue, sampled at surgery. These receptors all come from a female donor with early-stage non-small cell lung cancer.

This clonotype has a handful of counts. V is TRBV28 and J is TRBJ2-3; D gene uncertain. This CDR3 contains 14 residues. The germline V and J ends were trimmed by 5 bases and 2 bases, with 11 bases remaining between them. The germline CDR1 and CDR2 sequences are MDHEN and SYDVKM. The CDR3 DNA follows: TGTGCCAGCAGTCTTAGCTATCTCACAGATACGCAGTATTTT. It translates to CASSLSYLTDTQYF.

In its sample, this clonotype was seen many times. The chain combines TRBV18 with TRBJ1-3; D perhaps matches TRBD1 (6 bases). Per the germline V gene, CDR1 is KGHSH and CDR2 is LQKENI. This CDR3 is built from 13 residues. V was clipped by 5 bases and J by 8 bases, with 13 bases between them. This CDR3 reads CASSVRDTDTIYF. Written as DNA, the CDR3 is TGTGCCAGCTCAGTCCGGGACACAGACACCATATATTTT.

This clonotype was observed many times. This chain links TRBV20-1 with TRBJ2-7; tentatively, D is TRBD1 (6 bases). Between the trimmed V and J ends, which lost 6 bases and 2 bases, there was a span of 11 bases. This CDR3 region has 12 residues. CDR1 and CDR2 (germline): DFQATT, SNEGSKA (reference sequence). CDR3 sequence (DNA): TGCAGTGCCCCAGACAGGACCTACGAGCAGTACTTC. Translation: CSAPDRTYEQYF.

This clonotype is labeled medium-sized (0.01 to 0.1%). V gene TRBV28 combines with J gene TRBJ2-7; 9 bases fit TRBD1. Germline V gives CDR1 MDHEN, CDR2 SYDVKM. This CDR3 is 16 amino acids long. The J segment lost 3 bases and the V segment lost 5 bases, leaving 11 bases of the junction unmatched. CDR3 sequence reads: CASSEPGQGNYYEQYF. In DNA, the CDR3 is TGTGCCAGCAGTGAACCGGGACAGGGAAATTACTACGAGCAGTACTTC.

This clonotype was detected ten times or more. The chain uses TRBV3-1 and TRBJ2-1; no clear D gene. CDR3 length equals 15 residues. V was cut by 2 bases and J by 6 bases, with 14 bases left in between. Looked up from germline, CDR1 is LGHDT and CDR2 is YNNKEL (reference sequence). CDR3 region: CASSQKVLVPNEQFF. The CDR3 DNA reads TGTGCCAGCAGCCAAAAGGTTCTAGTCCCCAATGAGCAGTTCTTC.